This T cell receptor beta chain was sequenced during a study of monozygotic twins with inflammatory bowel disease. Broader study findings: Subtypes among T cells remained indistinguishable.

The template was total RNA from whole blood, with no T cell sorting. On this clonotype: Its antigen remains unknown.

Reanalyzing the 5' RACE reads, TCRdb keeps one entry per CDR3 protein, without DNA. The sample is made up of some 160,000 distinct CDR3 sequences, and the top ten hold about 7.4% of it. Germline V gene data show CDR1 as DFQATT and CDR2 as SNEGSKA (reference sequence). The CDR3 contains 14 residues. Sequenced sample: blood. The chain uses TRBV20-1 and TRBJ2-3; TCRdb returns TRBD2, unconfirmable since there is no DNA. The TCR was taken from a human donor with ulcerative colitis or Crohn's disease, or a healthy co-twin of an affected twin (not recorded which). The CDR3 loop reads CSARDGGSTDTQYF.